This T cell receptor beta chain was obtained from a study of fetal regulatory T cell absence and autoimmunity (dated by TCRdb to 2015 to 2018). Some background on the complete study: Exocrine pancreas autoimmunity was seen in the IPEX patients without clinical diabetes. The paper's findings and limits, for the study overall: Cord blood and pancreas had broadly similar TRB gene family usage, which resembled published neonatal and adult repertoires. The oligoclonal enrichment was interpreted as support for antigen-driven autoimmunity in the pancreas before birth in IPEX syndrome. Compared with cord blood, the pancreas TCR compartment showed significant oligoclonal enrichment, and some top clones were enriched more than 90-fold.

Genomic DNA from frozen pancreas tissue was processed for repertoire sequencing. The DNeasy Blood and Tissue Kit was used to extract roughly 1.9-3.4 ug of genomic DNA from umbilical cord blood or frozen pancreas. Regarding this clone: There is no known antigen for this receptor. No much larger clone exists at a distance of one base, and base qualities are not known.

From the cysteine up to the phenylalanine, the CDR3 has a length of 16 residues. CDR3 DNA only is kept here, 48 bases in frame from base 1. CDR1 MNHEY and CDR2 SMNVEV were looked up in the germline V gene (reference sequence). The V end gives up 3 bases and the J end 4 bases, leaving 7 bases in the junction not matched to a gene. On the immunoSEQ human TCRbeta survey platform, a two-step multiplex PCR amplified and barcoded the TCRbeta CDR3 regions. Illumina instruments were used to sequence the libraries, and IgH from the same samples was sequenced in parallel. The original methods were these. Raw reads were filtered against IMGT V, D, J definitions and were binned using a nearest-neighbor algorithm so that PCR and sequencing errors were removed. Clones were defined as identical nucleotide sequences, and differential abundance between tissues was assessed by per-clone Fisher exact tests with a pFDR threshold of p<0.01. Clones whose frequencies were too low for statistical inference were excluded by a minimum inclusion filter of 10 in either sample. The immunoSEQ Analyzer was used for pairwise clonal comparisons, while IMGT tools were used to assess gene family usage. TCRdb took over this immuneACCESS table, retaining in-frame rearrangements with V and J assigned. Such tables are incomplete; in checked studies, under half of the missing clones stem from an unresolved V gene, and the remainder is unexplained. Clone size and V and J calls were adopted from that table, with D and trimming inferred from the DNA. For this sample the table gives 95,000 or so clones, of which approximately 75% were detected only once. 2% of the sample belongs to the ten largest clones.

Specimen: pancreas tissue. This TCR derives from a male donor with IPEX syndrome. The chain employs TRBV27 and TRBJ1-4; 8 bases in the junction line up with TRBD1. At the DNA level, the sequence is TGTGCCAGCAGTTTCATCGGACAGGGAAATAATGAAAAACTGTTTTTT. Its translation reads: CASSFIGQGNNEKLFF.